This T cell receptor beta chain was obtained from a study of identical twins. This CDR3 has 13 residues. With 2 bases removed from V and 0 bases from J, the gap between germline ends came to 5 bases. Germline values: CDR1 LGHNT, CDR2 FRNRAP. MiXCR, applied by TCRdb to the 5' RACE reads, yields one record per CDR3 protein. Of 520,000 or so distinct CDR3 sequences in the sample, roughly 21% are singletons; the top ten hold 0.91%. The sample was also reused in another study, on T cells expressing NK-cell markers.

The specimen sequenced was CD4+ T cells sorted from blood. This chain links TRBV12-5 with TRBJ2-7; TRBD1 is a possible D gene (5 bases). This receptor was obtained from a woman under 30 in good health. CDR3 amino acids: CASGLQGSYEQYF. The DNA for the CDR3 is TGTGCTAGTGGTTTGCAGGGCTCCTACGAGCAGTACTTC.